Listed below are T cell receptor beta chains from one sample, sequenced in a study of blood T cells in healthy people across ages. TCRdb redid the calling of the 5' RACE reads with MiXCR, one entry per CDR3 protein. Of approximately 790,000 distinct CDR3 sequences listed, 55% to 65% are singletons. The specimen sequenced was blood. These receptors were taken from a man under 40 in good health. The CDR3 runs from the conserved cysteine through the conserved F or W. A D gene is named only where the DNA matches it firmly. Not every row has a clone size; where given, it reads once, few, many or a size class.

CDR3 protein: CSARGLAASSGANVLTF
CDR3 DNA: TGCAGTGCCAGAGGACTAGCGGCTTCCTCTGGGGCCAACGTCCTGACTTTC
CDR3 length: 17
clone size: .
D gene: TRBD2
J gene: TRBJ2-6
V gene: TRBV20-1

CDR3 protein: CASRTSTGYLSYNEQFF
CDR3 DNA: TGTGCCAGCAGAACTTCGACAGGCTACCTCTCCTACAATGAGCAGTTCTTC
CDR3 length: 17
clone size: .
D gene: .
J gene: TRBJ2-1
V gene: TRBV12-3/TRBV12-4

CDR3 protein: CASSRTGPGGYTF
CDR3 DNA: TGCGCCAGCAGTCGGACGGGGCCCGGGGGCTACACCTTC
CDR3 length: 13
clone size: few
D gene: .
J gene: TRBJ1-2
V gene: TRBV5-1

CDR3 protein: CASSLVPAGRPGDTQYF
CDR3 DNA: TGTGCCAGCAGCTTAGTCCCGGCGGGGAGACCGGGGGATACGCAGTATTTT
CDR3 length: 17
clone size: .
D gene: .
J gene: TRBJ2-3
V gene: TRBV7-6

CDR3 protein: CASSSPGELWETQYF
CDR3 DNA: TGTGCCAGCAGCTCTCCAGGGGAGTTGTGGGAGACCCAGTACTTC
CDR3 length: 15
clone size: .
D gene: .
J gene: TRBJ2-5
V gene: TRBV7-2

CDR3 protein: CASSLGTGASHTEAFF
CDR3 DNA: TGCGCCAGCAGCCTAGGGACAGGGGCGTCGCACACTGAAGCTTTCTTT
CDR3 length: 16
clone size: .
D gene: TRBD1
J gene: TRBJ1-1
V gene: TRBV4-3

CDR3 protein: CSVGGTSFYGYTF
CDR3 DNA: TGCAGCGTTGGGGGGACAAGTTTCTATGGCTACACCTTC
CDR3 length: 13
clone size: .
D gene: .
J gene: TRBJ1-2
V gene: TRBV29-1

CDR3 protein: CASSLATTSPAGELFF
CDR3 DNA: TGCGCCAGCAGCTTGGCTACCACTTCACCCGCCGGGGAGCTGTTTTTT
CDR3 length: 16
clone size: .
D gene: .
J gene: TRBJ2-2
V gene: TRBV5-1

CDR3 protein: CATSEDRVSGANVLTF
CDR3 DNA: TGTGCCACCAGCGAAGACAGGGTCTCTGGGGCCAACGTCCTGACTTTC
CDR3 length: 16
clone size: .
D gene: TRBD1
J gene: TRBJ2-6
V gene: TRBV15

CDR3 protein: CASSSYDRGNSPLHF
CDR3 DNA: TGTGCCAGCAGTTCGTACGACAGGGGGAATTCACCCCTCCACTTT
CDR3 length: 15
clone size: .
D gene: TRBD1
J gene: TRBJ1-6
V gene: TRBV28

CDR3 protein: CASSHSGLGYLYTQYF
CDR3 DNA: TGTGCCAGCAGCCATTCCGGACTAGGGTACCTTTATACGCAGTATTTT
CDR3 length: 16
clone size: .
D gene: TRBD2
J gene: TRBJ2-3
V gene: TRBV4-2

CDR3 protein: CASSQPRERDNEQFF
CDR3 DNA: TGTGCCAGCAGCCAACCGAGGGAGAGGGACAATGAGCAGTTCTTC
CDR3 length: 15
clone size: few
D gene: .
J gene: TRBJ2-1
V gene: TRBV3-1

CDR3 protein: CASSLAGQGGPYEQYF
CDR3 DNA: TGTGCCAGCAGCTTAGCGGGGCAGGGAGGCCCCTACGAGCAGTACTTC
CDR3 length: 16
clone size: .
D gene: .
J gene: TRBJ2-7
V gene: TRBV7-9

CDR3 protein: CASREYRGGQFF
CDR3 DNA: TGTGCCAGCAGGGAATACAGGGGAGGTCAGTTCTTC
CDR3 length: 12
clone size: .
D gene: .
J gene: TRBJ2-1
V gene: TRBV27

CDR3 protein: CASSLSTAGRTEAFF
CDR3 DNA: TGTGCCAGCAGCTTGTCGACGGCCGGGCGGACTGAAGCTTTCTTT
CDR3 length: 15
clone size: .
D gene: .
J gene: TRBJ1-1
V gene: TRBV5-4

CDR3 protein: CASSVDREETQYF
CDR3 DNA: TGTGCCAGCAGCGTAGACAGGGAAGAGACCCAGTACTTC
CDR3 length: 13
clone size: few
D gene: .
J gene: TRBJ2-5
V gene: TRBV9

CDR3 protein: CSARPVGNQPQHF
CDR3 DNA: TGCAGTGCTAGACCGGTTGGCAATCAGCCCCAGCATTTT
CDR3 length: 13
clone size: .
D gene: .
J gene: TRBJ1-5
V gene: TRBV20-1

CDR3 protein: CASSADRGRIDTQYF
CDR3 DNA: TGTGCCAGCAGTGCGGACAGGGGGCGCATAGATACGCAGTATTTT
CDR3 length: 15
clone size: .
D gene: TRBD1
J gene: TRBJ2-3
V gene: TRBV7-9

CDR3 protein: CASSLAASWIPYEQYF
CDR3 DNA: TGTGCCAGCAGCTTAGCCGCGTCGTGGATCCCCTACGAGCAGTACTTC
CDR3 length: 16
clone size: .
D gene: .
J gene: TRBJ2-7
V gene: TRBV7-2

CDR3 protein: CASSQGRGSSYNEQYF
CDR3 DNA: TGTGCCAGCAGCCAAGGGAGGGGGAGCTCCTACAATGAGCAGTACTTC
CDR3 length: 16
clone size: .
D gene: .
J gene: TRBJ2-7
V gene: TRBV4-2

CDR3 protein: CSATRTGRFTEAFF
CDR3 DNA: TGCAGTGCTACGCGGACAGGGAGGTTCACTGAAGCTTTCTTT
CDR3 length: 14
clone size: .
D gene: TRBD1
J gene: TRBJ1-1
V gene: TRBV20-1

CDR3 protein: CSAWTGLNQPQHF
CDR3 DNA: TGCAGTGCTTGGACAGGCCTGAATCAGCCCCAGCATTTT
CDR3 length: 13
clone size: few
D gene: TRBD1
J gene: TRBJ1-5
V gene: TRBV20-1

CDR3 protein: CASSQDPPGTPSAKNIQYF
CDR3 DNA: TGCGCCAGCAGCCAAGATCCTCCGGGAACACCCTCGGCCAAAAACATTCAGTACTTC
CDR3 length: 19
clone size: few
D gene: .
J gene: TRBJ2-4
V gene: TRBV4-3

CDR3 protein: CASSFGGASYEQYF
CDR3 DNA: TGTGCCAGCAGTTTCGGGGGGGCCTCCTACGAGCAGTACTTC
CDR3 length: 14
clone size: few
D gene: TRBD2
J gene: TRBJ2-7
V gene: TRBV12-3/TRBV12-4

CDR3 protein: CASSKARAYPNYGYTF
CDR3 DNA: TGTGCCAGCAGCAAAGCCCGCGCCTACCCGAACTATGGCTACACCTTC
CDR3 length: 16
clone size: .
D gene: .
J gene: TRBJ1-2
V gene: TRBV21-1

CDR3 protein: CSARGVGWGYEQYF
CDR3 DNA: TGCAGTGCTAGGGGAGTGGGCTGGGGTTACGAGCAGTACTTC
CDR3 length: 14
clone size: .
D gene: .
J gene: TRBJ2-7
V gene: TRBV20-1

CDR3 protein: CSVKGLWGQGALEQYF
CDR3 DNA: TGCAGCGTTAAAGGTCTTTGGGGACAGGGGGCTCTCGAGCAGTACTTC
CDR3 length: 16
clone size: .
D gene: TRBD1
J gene: TRBJ2-7
V gene: TRBV29-1

CDR3 protein: CSASGLVQETQYF
CDR3 DNA: TGCAGTGCTAGCGGTTTAGTCCAAGAGACCCAGTACTTC
CDR3 length: 13
clone size: .
D gene: .
J gene: TRBJ2-5
V gene: TRBV20-1

CDR3 protein: CASSQGPGQTDTQYF
CDR3 DNA: TGCGCCAGCAGCCAAGGACCAGGACAGACAGATACGCAGTATTTT
CDR3 length: 15
clone size: .
D gene: .
J gene: TRBJ2-3
V gene: TRBV4-1

CDR3 protein: CSAWTERNTEAFF
CDR3 DNA: TGCAGTGCATGGACAGAGAGGAACACTGAAGCTTTCTTT
CDR3 length: 13
clone size: .
D gene: .
J gene: TRBJ1-1
V gene: TRBV20-1

CDR3 protein: CASSPQGVHEQFF
CDR3 DNA: TGTGCCAGTAGTCCCCAGGGAGTGCATGAGCAGTTCTTC
CDR3 length: 13
clone size: .
D gene: .
J gene: TRBJ2-1
V gene: TRBV19

CDR3 protein: CSADLGGVETQYF
CDR3 DNA: TGCAGCGCTGACCTCGGGGGAGTAGAGACCCAGTACTTC
CDR3 length: 13
clone size: few
D gene: .
J gene: TRBJ2-5
V gene: TRBV29-1

CDR3 protein: CSVEYNGLANSYEQYF
CDR3 DNA: TGCAGCGTTGAATATAATGGGCTAGCTAACTCCTACGAGCAGTACTTC
CDR3 length: 16
clone size: .
D gene: .
J gene: TRBJ2-7
V gene: TRBV29-1

CDR3 protein: CASSPPDSQETQYF
CDR3 DNA: TGTGCCAGCAGTCCCCCAGACAGTCAAGAGACCCAGTACTTC
CDR3 length: 14
clone size: few
D gene: .
J gene: TRBJ2-5
V gene: TRBV28

CDR3 protein: CASSFAVDPQKTQYF
CDR3 DNA: TGTGCCAGCAGTTTCGCCGTGGACCCCCAAAAGACCCAGTACTTC
CDR3 length: 15
clone size: .
D gene: .
J gene: TRBJ2-5
V gene: TRBV12-3/TRBV12-4

CDR3 protein: CASSLGSGGTSYEQYF
CDR3 DNA: TGTGCCAGCAGCTTGGGAAGCGGGGGGACCTCCTACGAGCAGTACTTC
CDR3 length: 16
clone size: .
D gene: TRBD2
J gene: TRBJ2-7
V gene: TRBV7-2

CDR3 protein: CASSQDIGSSYNEQFF
CDR3 DNA: TGCGCCAGCAGCCAAGATATTGGTAGTAGCTACAATGAGCAGTTCTTC
CDR3 length: 16
clone size: once
D gene: .
J gene: TRBJ2-1
V gene: TRBV4-3

CDR3 protein: CASSSDGTGINEQYF
CDR3 DNA: TGTGCCAGCAGCTCTGACGGGACAGGGATCAACGAGCAGTACTTC
CDR3 length: 15
clone size: .
D gene: TRBD1
J gene: TRBJ2-7
V gene: TRBV7-9

CDR3 protein: CASSLAGGRAADTQYF
CDR3 DNA: TGCGCCAGCAGCTTGGCCGGTGGCAGGGCGGCAGATACGCAGTATTTT
CDR3 length: 16
clone size: .
D gene: .
J gene: TRBJ2-3
V gene: TRBV5-1

CDR3 protein: CASSQGAATYEQYF
CDR3 DNA: TGCGCCAGCAGCCAAGGGGCAGCAACCTACGAGCAGTACTTC
CDR3 length: 14
clone size: .
D gene: .
J gene: TRBJ2-7
V gene: TRBV4-3

CDR3 protein: CASSFGQKEGNQPQHF
CDR3 DNA: TGTGCCAGCAGCTTCGGACAGAAGGAGGGCAATCAGCCCCAGCATTTT
CDR3 length: 16
clone size: .
D gene: .
J gene: TRBJ1-5
V gene: TRBV7-2

CDR3 protein: CAAGGYEQYF
CDR3 DNA: TGTGCAGCCGGGGGGTACGAGCAGTACTTC
CDR3 length: 10
clone size: .
D gene: TRBD2
J gene: TRBJ2-7
V gene: TRBV2

CDR3 protein: CASSFYNSPLHF
CDR3 DNA: TGTGCCAGCAGTTTTTATAATTCACCCCTCCACTTT
CDR3 length: 12
clone size: .
D gene: .
J gene: TRBJ1-6
V gene: TRBV27

CDR3 protein: CASSSGTGGLETQYF
CDR3 DNA: TGTGCCAGCAGCTCCGGGACAGGGGGCTTGGAGACCCAGTACTTC
CDR3 length: 15
clone size: .
D gene: TRBD1
J gene: TRBJ2-5
V gene: TRBV7-9

CDR3 protein: CASSPDSEGAHNEKLFF
CDR3 DNA: TGTGCTAGCTCACCGGACAGTGAGGGAGCCCACAATGAAAAACTGTTTTTT
CDR3 length: 17
clone size: .
D gene: .
J gene: TRBJ1-4
V gene: TRBV18

CDR3 protein: CASSPFGQGNDEQFF
CDR3 DNA: TGTGCCAGCTCACCATTTGGACAGGGGAACGATGAGCAGTTCTTC
CDR3 length: 15
clone size: .
D gene: TRBD1
J gene: TRBJ2-1
V gene: TRBV18

CDR3 protein: CSAVAGSGANVLTF
CDR3 DNA: TGCAGCGCTGTCGCGGGGTCTGGGGCCAACGTCCTGACTTTC
CDR3 length: 14
clone size: .
D gene: .
J gene: TRBJ2-6
V gene: TRBV29-1

CDR3 protein: CASSQERASRQETQYF
CDR3 DNA: TGCGCCAGCAGCCAAGAGCGGGCTAGCAGACAAGAGACCCAGTACTTC
CDR3 length: 16
clone size: few
D gene: .
J gene: TRBJ2-5
V gene: TRBV4-3

CDR3 protein: CASRGVGGGMGEQFF
CDR3 DNA: TGTGCCAGCAGAGGTGTCGGAGGGGGTATGGGTGAGCAGTTCTTC
CDR3 length: 15
clone size: .
D gene: .
J gene: TRBJ2-1
V gene: TRBV6-2/TRBV6-3

CDR3 protein: CASSLMTSFQYF
CDR3 DNA: TGTGCCAGCAGCCTCATGACTAGTTTCCAGTACTTC
CDR3 length: 12
clone size: few
D gene: .
J gene: TRBJ2-4
V gene: TRBV7-3

CDR3 protein: CATSRVKGSYEQYF
CDR3 DNA: TGTGCCACCAGCAGAGTTAAGGGATCCTACGAGCAGTACTTC
CDR3 length: 14
clone size: few
D gene: .
J gene: TRBJ2-7
V gene: TRBV15

CDR3 protein: CAISWSQGSGYGYTF
CDR3 DNA: TGTGCCATCAGTTGGAGTCAGGGTAGTGGCTATGGCTACACCTTC
CDR3 length: 15
clone size: .
D gene: .
J gene: TRBJ1-2
V gene: TRBV10-3

CDR3 protein: CASSHLQDSYEQYF
CDR3 DNA: TGTGCCAGCAGCCATCTACAGGACTCCTACGAGCAGTACTTC
CDR3 length: 14
clone size: .
D gene: .
J gene: TRBJ2-7
V gene: TRBV4-2

CDR3 protein: CASSVASPKSAETQYF
CDR3 DNA: TGTGCCAGCAGCGTAGCGTCCCCAAAAAGCGCAGAGACCCAGTACTTC
CDR3 length: 16
clone size: once
D gene: .
J gene: TRBJ2-5
V gene: TRBV9